This TCR beta chain was found in a study of CD8 T cells in ankylosing spondylitis. Study outcomes and limitations: Disease-linked clones were found to be CD8+ and relatively rare in peripheral blood. Among TCR beta sequences, a motif of eight highly homologous variants appeared characteristic of ankylosing spondylitis blood. According to the report, clones linked to the disease were significantly enriched in matched synovial fluid samples taken from ankylosing spondylitis patients. In synovial fluid and blood from reactive arthritis, some motif variants were previously reported.

Many counts were recorded for this clonotype. What it binds is not known. Libraries for TCR beta were made by quantitative 5'-RACE with molecular barcodes. TCRdb re-called the 5' RACE reads through MiXCR, storing one row per CDR3 protein. The data show roughly 450,000 distinct CDR3 sequences, with 25% to 30% seen just once and 0.89% held by the top ten. The V and J ends lost 6 bases and 3 bases respectively, with 17 bases between them. Germline CDR1 is SGHAT and CDR2 is FQNNGV. This CDR3 is built from 15 residues. Sequenced sample: blood, either unsorted or a sorted T cell fraction (not recorded which). V and J are TRBV11-2 and TRBJ1-1, with a possible D match to TRBD1 (5 bases). This sequence was found in a male donor with ankylosing spondylitis. CDR3 loop: CASSQFRRGDTEAFF. The CDR3 DNA follows: TGTGCCAGCAGTCAATTTAGGAGAGGGGACACTGAAGCTTTCTTT.